These 16 T cell receptor beta chains came from one sample sequenced in a study of blood T cell repertoires in COVID-19. Sequencing used immunoSEQ multiplex PCR; TCRdb keeps in-frame clones, though not all of them. Among about 440,000 clones listed, about 92% were seen once. The sequencing input was PBMCs or T cells enriched from blood (not recorded which). Every receptor here comes from a man between 18 and 35 years old who had recovered from COVID-19.

The chain employs TRBV29-1 and TRBJ2-1; a possible D gene is TRBD2 (5 bases). Trimming cost V 7 bases and J 10 bases, with 20 bases left between them. Per the germline V gene, CDR1 is SQVTM and CDR2 is ANQGSEA. This CDR3 is 13 amino acids long. The CDR3: CSASGLLLGEQFF. CDR3 nucleotides: TGCAGCGCTTCAGGACTTCTCCTTGGGGAGCAGTTCTTC.

This clone was seen a single time. The V gene is TRBV14, the J gene TRBJ2-3; D not resolved. V shed 1 base and J shed 2 bases, with 4 bases lying between them. Per germline, CDR1 SGHDN and CDR2 FVKESK. This CDR3 spans 13 amino acids. The CDR3 loop reads CASSQGATDTQYF. Written as DNA, the CDR3 is TGTGCCAGCAGCCAAGGGGCCACAGATACGCAGTATTTT.

For this clone: A read error may account for a junction end that differs from germline. The V call is TRBV10-2, the J call TRBJ1-3; D not certain. This CDR3 spans 15 amino acids. Per germline, CDR1 WSHSY and CDR2 SAAADI. Here the CDR3 DNA reads TGCGCCAGCAGATCAACGGTCTCTTCTGAAAACACCATATATTTT. Amino acids: CASRSTVSSENTIYF.

This rearrangement joins TRBV27 to TRBJ2-5; 8 bases align to TRBD2. After removal of 0 bases from V and 4 bases from J, the junction contained 7 bases not matched to a gene. From germline, CDR1 is MNHEY and CDR2 SMNVEV (reference sequence). The CDR3 extends over 16 amino acids. This CDR3 is CASSLSNAGGGETQYF. Written as DNA, the CDR3 is TGTGCCAGCAGTTTATCCAACGCGGGGGGCGGAGAGACCCAGTACTTC.

The rearrangement joins TRBV5-1 to TRBJ1-4; D might be TRBD1 (5 bases). Germline CDR1 and CDR2: SGHRS and YFSETQ. The V end lost 2 bases, the J end lost 4 bases, and 9 bases lay between the germline ends. This CDR3 has 14 amino acids. CDR3 DNA: TGCGCCAGCAGCTTTGGTCAGGGTAATGAAAAACTGTTTTTT. Residues: CASSFGQGNEKLFF.

V usage is TRBV11-2 and J usage is TRBJ1-4; D gene unclear. Germline CDR1 is SGHAT and CDR2 is FQNNGV. The CDR3 length is 13 residues. Trimming took 0 bases from V and 4 from J, leaving 3 bases between them. In DNA, the CDR3 is TGTGCCAGCAGCTTAGATCTTAATGAAAAACTGTTTTTT. Protein product: CASSLDLNEKLFF.

The CDR3 DNA sequence: TGTGCCAGCAGCCAGGCCCCCGTATGGGGGGAGCTGTTTTTT. It encodes CASSQAPVWGELFF. The V and J genes are TRBV3-1 (or the pseudogene TRBV3-2) and TRBJ2-2; D call uncertain. There are 14 residues in the CDR3. Trimming removed 3 bases from V and 8 bases from J, with 13 bases in between. Germline V gene data show CDR1 as LGHDT and CDR2 as YNNKEL (reference sequence).

The sample holds one count of this clone. The chain has TRBV3-1 (or the pseudogene TRBV3-2) and TRBJ1-1, with 7 positions matching TRBD1. The CDR3 loop spans 16 amino acids. Germline V CDR1 and CDR2: LGHDT, YNNKEL (reference sequence). Unmatched junction bases numbered 6, after V lost 2 bases and J lost 0 bases. CDR3 sequence: CASSQPQGGLNTEAFF. The CDR3 DNA is TGTGCCAGCAGCCAACCGCAGGGGGGCCTGAACACTGAAGCTTTCTTT.

The chain joins TRBV19 to TRBJ1-2, with TRBD1 matching 9 bases. Germline V CDR1 and CDR2: LNHDA, SQIVND (reference sequence). The V and J ends lost 7 bases and 3 bases, in that order; junction bases with no gene match: 9. The CDR3 is made up of 15 amino acids. The CDR3 loop is CASTPTGGADYGYTF. Here the CDR3 DNA reads TGTGCCAGTACCCCAACAGGGGGCGCCGACTATGGCTACACCTTC.

This CDR3 reads CASSRGGNQPQHF. The CDR3 coding sequence is TGTGCCAGTAGTAGGGGGGGCAATCAGCCCCAGCATTTT. The chain recombines TRBV19 with TRBJ1-5; TRBD1 might be the D (5 bases). Germline CDR1 and CDR2: LNHDA and SQIVND (reference sequence). The CDR3 has 13 residues. V was pared by 4 bases and J by 2 bases, with 6 bases between.

This rearrangement joins TRBV19 to TRBJ1-3; D is perhaps TRBD1 (5 bases). From germline, CDR1 is LNHDA and CDR2 SQIVND (reference sequence). The CDR3 extends over 13 amino acids. The CDR3 DNA sequence: TGTGCACGTAGGGCTGGACATGGAAACACCATATATTTT. Protein: CARRAGHGNTIYF.

Notes on this clone: The sample contains more than one DNA sequence encoding this CDR3. The V and J genes are TRBV3-1 (or the pseudogene TRBV3-2) and TRBJ2-2, with D maybe TRBD2 (6 bases). The CDR3 contains 16 residues. Germline assignment: CDR1 LGHDT and CDR2 YNNKEL (reference sequence). V lost 1 base, J lost 0 bases, and 9 bases lay in between. The CDR3 region has the DNA TGTGCCAGCAGCCAAGGTGGCGGGGCGAACACCGGGGAGCTGTTTTTT. Translated: CASSQGGGANTGELFF.

A single count supports this clone. The CDR3 DNA follows: TGTGCCAGCAGCGTCGGGTACAAAGATACGCAGTATTTT. Translation: CASSVGYKDTQYF. This chain connects TRBV9 to TRBJ2-3; D gene ambiguous. V lost 2 bases and J 5 bases, leaving 9 bases between the germline ends. The CDR3 extends over 13 amino acids. CDR1 is SGDLS, CDR2 YYNGEE, per germline.

In nucleotides, the CDR3 is TGCGCCAGCAGCTTGATGCGGGGCACAGATACGCAGTATTTT. Encoded protein: CASSLMRGTDTQYF. The V and J genes are TRBV5-1 and TRBJ2-3; D perhaps matches TRBD2 (5 bases). This CDR3 has 14 residues. Germline V gene lookup returns CDR1 SGHRS and CDR2 YFSETQ. Trimming took off 1 base at V and 1 base at J, with 7 bases between the two ends.

This chain links TRBV18 with TRBJ1-3; D ambiguous. Germline loops: CDR1 KGHSH, CDR2 LQKENI. Deletions cut 1 base from V and 2 bases from J, with 15 bases between. This CDR3 region has 17 residues. In DNA, the CDR3 is TGTGCCAGCTCACCACTACCCTCTTCGGGAGCTGGAAACACCATATATTTT. The encoded protein is CASSPLPSSGAGNTIYF.

This chain links TRBV27 with TRBJ2-1; TRBD2 matches 13 bases. The V and J ends lost 5 bases and 5 bases, in that order; junction bases with no gene match: 9. The CDR3 runs 17 residues. CDR1 is MNHEY, CDR2 SMNVEV, per germline (reference sequence). The CDR3 bases are TGTGCCAGCAGTCCATACCTGGGACTAGCGGGAAACAATGAGCAGTTCTTC. This encodes CASSPYLGLAGNNEQFF.